A selection of T cell receptor beta chains follows, all from one sample in a study of cytomegalovirus exposure and HLA in healthy donors. The repertoire was sequenced with immunoSEQ multiplex PCR; TCRdb's copy has only in-frame clones and lacks some. The sample yields under 140,000 clones, 80% to 85% seen once. Sequenced material: PBMCs. These receptors originate from a woman between 55 and 75 years old in good health and CMV-seropositive. CDR3s include the opening cysteine and the closing phenylalanine or tryptophan. The D gene is left open where the match is weak. The size of a clone is reported for some rows only, either as once, few or many, or as a class for expanded clones.

j_call: TRBJ1-2
cdr3_length: 14
v_call: TRBV6-5
clone_size: -
d_call: TRBD1
cdr3_nt: TGTGCCAGCAGTTACCACAGGGGCAGCTATGGCTACACCTTC
cdr3_aa: CASSYHRGSYGYTF

j_call: TRBJ1-4
cdr3_length: 15
v_call: TRBV28
clone_size: -
d_call: -
cdr3_nt: TGTGCCAGCAGTTCTGGGGACACAACTAATGAAAAACTGTTTTTT
cdr3_aa: CASSSGDTTNEKLFF

j_call: TRBJ2-1
cdr3_length: 14
v_call: TRBV7-6
clone_size: -
d_call: -
cdr3_nt: TGTGCCAGCAGCTTAGCGAGGGAGTACAATGAGCAGTTCTTC
cdr3_aa: CASSLAREYNEQFF

j_call: TRBJ2-7
cdr3_length: 15
v_call: TRBV10-3
clone_size: -
d_call: TRBD2
cdr3_nt: TGTGCCATCAGCGACCATAGCGGGAGCCTCTACGAGCAGTACTTC
cdr3_aa: CAISDHSGSLYEQYF

j_call: TRBJ1-5
cdr3_length: 12
v_call: TRBV7-9
clone_size: once
d_call: -
cdr3_nt: TGTTCCAGCAGCATTTACACCCAGCCCCAGCATTTT
cdr3_aa: CSSSIYTQPQHF

j_call: TRBJ2-2
cdr3_length: 16
v_call: TRBV5-4
clone_size: -
d_call: -
cdr3_nt: TGTGCCAGCAGCTACAGGATTCACCAAAACACCGGGGAGCTGTTTTTT
cdr3_aa: CASSYRIHQNTGELFF

j_call: TRBJ2-1
cdr3_length: 17
v_call: TRBV10-2
clone_size: -
d_call: TRBD1
cdr3_nt: TGCGCCAGCAGTGATTTAGTCGGGACAGGGGGATCCAATGAGCAGTTCTTC
cdr3_aa: CASSDLVGTGGSNEQFF

j_call: TRBJ1-2
cdr3_length: 13
v_call: TRBV10-3
clone_size: few
d_call: -
cdr3_nt: TGTGCCACCGGGCAGCAGGGAACCTATGGCTACACCTTC
cdr3_aa: CATGQQGTYGYTF

j_call: TRBJ2-1
cdr3_length: 16
v_call: TRBV19
clone_size: -
d_call: TRBD1
cdr3_nt: TGTGCCAGTAGTACCCTCACAGGGGGCGGTTTTTATGAGCAGTTCTTC
cdr3_aa: CASSTLTGGGFYEQFF

j_call: TRBJ2-1
cdr3_length: 14
v_call: TRBV29-1
clone_size: -
d_call: -
cdr3_nt: TGCAGCGTTGAAGATGGGAGCTCCTACAATGAGCAGTTCTTC
cdr3_aa: CSVEDGSSYNEQFF

j_call: TRBJ1-3
cdr3_length: 15
v_call: TRBV5-1
clone_size: -
d_call: -
cdr3_nt: TGCGCCAGCAGCTTGGGTGGGCACTCTGGAAACACCATATATTTT
cdr3_aa: CASSLGGHSGNTIYF

j_call: TRBJ1-6
cdr3_length: 17
v_call: TRBV5-5
clone_size: -
d_call: TRBD1
cdr3_nt: TGTGCCAGCAGGGTCCCCCCCACGGGACAGCATAATTCACCCCTCCACTTT
cdr3_aa: CASRVPPTGQHNSPLHF

j_call: TRBJ1-2
cdr3_length: 16
v_call: TRBV25-1
clone_size: few
d_call: -
cdr3_nt: TGTGCCAGCAGTTGGCCCTCGGGAGGCCATAACTATGGCTACACCTTC
cdr3_aa: CASSWPSGGHNYGYTF

j_call: TRBJ1-4
cdr3_length: 15
v_call: TRBV18
clone_size: -
d_call: TRBD1
cdr3_nt: TGTGCCAGCTCACCAGGGACAGGGAGTCAAGAAAAACTGTTTTTT
cdr3_aa: CASSPGTGSQEKLFF

j_call: TRBJ1-5
cdr3_length: 16
v_call: TRBV28
clone_size: -
d_call: TRBD1
cdr3_nt: TGTGCCAGCAGTCCCTCGGGACAGGGAGTCAGGCAGCCCCAGCATTTT
cdr3_aa: CASSPSGQGVRQPQHF

j_call: TRBJ2-2
cdr3_length: 21
v_call: TRBV12-5
clone_size: -
d_call: -
cdr3_nt: TGTGCTAGTGGTTCTGACAGATCCTCAGAGATTTTTTTGCCGAACACCGGGGAGCTGTTTTTT
cdr3_aa: CASGSDRSSEIFLPNTGELFF

j_call: TRBJ2-7
cdr3_length: 16
v_call: TRBV2
clone_size: -
d_call: -
cdr3_nt: TGTGCCAGCAGTGAAAGGAGTCTAGCGCGGTCCTACGAGCAGTACTTC
cdr3_aa: CASSERSLARSYEQYF